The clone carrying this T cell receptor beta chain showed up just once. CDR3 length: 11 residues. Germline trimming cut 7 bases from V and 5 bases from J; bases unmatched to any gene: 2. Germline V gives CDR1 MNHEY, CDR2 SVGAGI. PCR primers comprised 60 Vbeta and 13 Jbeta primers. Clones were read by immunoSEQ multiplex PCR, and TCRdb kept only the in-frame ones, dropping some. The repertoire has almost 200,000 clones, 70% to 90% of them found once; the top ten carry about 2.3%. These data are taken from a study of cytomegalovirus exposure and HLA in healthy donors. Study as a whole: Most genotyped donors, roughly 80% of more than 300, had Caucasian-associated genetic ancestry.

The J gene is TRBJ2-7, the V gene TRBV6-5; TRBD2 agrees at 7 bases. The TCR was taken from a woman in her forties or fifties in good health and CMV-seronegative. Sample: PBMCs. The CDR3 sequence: CASIRGDEQYF. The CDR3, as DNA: TGTGCCAGCATCCGGGGGGACGAGCAGTACTTC.